This entry features one T cell receptor beta chain sequence. Its antigen is undetermined. Vbeta (60) and Jbeta (13) primers were used in the PCR. Here immunoSEQ multiplex PCR was the method, and the copy in TCRdb shows in-frame clones only, minus some. The sample lists under 200,000 clones, roughly 87% occurring once. This entry is derived from a study of cytomegalovirus exposure and HLA in healthy donors. Whole-study findings and limits: Within a later analysis, the majority of CMV-associated TCR beta chains appeared HLA-restricted.

CDR3 size: 13 residues. CDR1 and CDR2 from the germline V gene are SGHRS and YFSETQ. V dropped 4 bases and J dropped 0 bases, with 7 bases sitting between them. This TCR derives from a boy between 2 and 10 years old in good health and CMV-seronegative. The chain employs TRBV5-1 and TRBJ1-1; D unclear. The sequencing input was PBMCs. The CDR3 loop reads CASSTRVNTEAFF. The CDR3 coding sequence is TGCGCCAGCAGCACGAGGGTGAACACTGAAGCTTTCTTT.